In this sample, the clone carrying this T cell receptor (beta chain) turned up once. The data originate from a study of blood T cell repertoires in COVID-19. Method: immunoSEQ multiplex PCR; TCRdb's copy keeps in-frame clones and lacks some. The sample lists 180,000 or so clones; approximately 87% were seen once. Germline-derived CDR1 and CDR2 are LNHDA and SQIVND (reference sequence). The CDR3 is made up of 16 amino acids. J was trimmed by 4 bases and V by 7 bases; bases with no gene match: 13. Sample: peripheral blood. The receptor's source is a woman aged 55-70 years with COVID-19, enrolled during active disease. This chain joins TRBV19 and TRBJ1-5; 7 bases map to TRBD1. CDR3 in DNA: TGTGCCAGTAAGACGACAGGGAGAGGGATAAATCAGCCCCAGCATTTT. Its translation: CASKTTGRGINQPQHF.